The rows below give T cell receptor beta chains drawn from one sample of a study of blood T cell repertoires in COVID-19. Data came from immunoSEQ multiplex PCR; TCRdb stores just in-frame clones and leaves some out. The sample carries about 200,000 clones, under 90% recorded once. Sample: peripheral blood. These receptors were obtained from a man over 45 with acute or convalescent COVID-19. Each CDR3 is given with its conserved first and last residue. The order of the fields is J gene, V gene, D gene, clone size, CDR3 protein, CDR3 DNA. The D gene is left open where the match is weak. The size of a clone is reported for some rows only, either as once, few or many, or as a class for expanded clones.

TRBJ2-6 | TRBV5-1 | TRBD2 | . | CASSLNSGGPLSTF | TGCGCCAGCAGCTTGAACAGCGGGGGCCCCCTTAGTACTTTC
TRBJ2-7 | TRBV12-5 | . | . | CASGLSGSGSYEQYF | TGTGCTAGTGGTTTGTCCGGGTCGGGCTCCTACGAGCAGTACTTC
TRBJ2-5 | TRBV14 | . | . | CASSRGNRGLWQETQYF | TGTGCCAGCAGCCGGGGTAACAGAGGGTTATGGCAAGAGACCCAGTACTTC
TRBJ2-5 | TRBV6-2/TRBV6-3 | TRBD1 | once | CASSLPGQGYQETQYF | TGTGCCAGCAGCTTACCGGGACAGGGTTACCAAGAGACCCAGTACTTC
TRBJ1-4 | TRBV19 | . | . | CATQGSAPGAGLIREKLFF | TGTGCCACTCAAGGAAGCGCACCAGGGGCCGGGCTAATAAGGGAAAAACTGTTTTTT
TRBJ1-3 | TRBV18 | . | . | CASSPVVGPGNTIYF | TGTGCCAGCTCACCCGTGGTGGGGCCTGGAAACACCATATATTTT
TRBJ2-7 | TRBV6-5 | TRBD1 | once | CASSYGTGPPLGEQYF | TGTGCCAGCAGTTACGGGACAGGGCCCCCCCTAGGCGAGCAGTACTTC
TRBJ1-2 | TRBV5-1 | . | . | CASSSEGYGYTF | TGCGCCAGCAGCTCGGAGGGATATGGCTACACCTTC
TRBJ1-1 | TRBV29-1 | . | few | CSVVSHTGQLEAFF | TGCAGCGTTGTGAGTCACACAGGACAGCTCGAAGCTTTCTTT
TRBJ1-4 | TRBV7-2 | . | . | CASTRQAGPNEKLFF | TGTGCCAGCACTAGACAGGCCGGCCCTAATGAAAAACTGTTTTTT
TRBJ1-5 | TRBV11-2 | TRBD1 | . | CASSMGQGNQPQHF | TGTGCCAGCAGCATGGGACAGGGAAATCAGCCCCAGCATTTT
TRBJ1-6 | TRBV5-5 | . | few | CASSLRPRPDNSPLHF | TGTGCCAGCAGCTTGCGTCCCAGGCCCGACAATTCACCCCTCCACTTT
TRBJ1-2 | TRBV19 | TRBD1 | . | CASSTWAGGTYGYTF | TGTGCCAGTAGTACCTGGGCAGGGGGCACCTATGGCTACACCTTC
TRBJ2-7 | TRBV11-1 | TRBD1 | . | CASSLALGQPYEQYF | TGTGCCAGCAGCTTAGCCCTGGGACAGCCCTACGAGCAGTACTTC
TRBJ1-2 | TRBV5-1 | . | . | CASSLAVNTVDSAF | TGCGCCAGCAGCTTGGCCGTTAATACCGTCGATAGCGCCTTC
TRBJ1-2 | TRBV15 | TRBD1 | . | CATSVNRGQAYGYTF | TGTGCCACCAGCGTCAATAGGGGACAGGCGTATGGCTACACCTTC
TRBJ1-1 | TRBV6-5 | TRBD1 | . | CASSSRQGRAFF | TGTGCCAGCAGTTCGAGACAGGGGAGAGCTTTCTTT